This TCR beta chain was sequenced in a study of shared clonotypes between healthy human individuals. Across several immunoSEQ plates, the genomic DNA of each subset was split evenly. Assay: immunoSEQ multiplex PCR; the TCRdb copy retains only in-frame clones and omits some. The sample shows around 2.3 million clones, approximately 94% of them seen only once. On this clone itself: Antigen unknown.

The J segment lost 0 bases and the V segment lost 7 bases, leaving 5 bases of the junction unmatched. The V gene's germline CDR1 is SQVTM and CDR2 ANQGSEA. This CDR3 region has 14 residues. Recent vaccinations or acute infections were absent in the healthy HIV-negative adult donors. Findings and caveats of the study: Some naive CD4 clonotypes, around 5%, turned up in common across several donors.

Material for sequencing was naive CD4+ T cells sorted from blood. Subset noted: CD45RA+ positively selected. V gene TRBV29-1 combines with J gene TRBJ2-2; TRBD1 agrees at 7 bases. This receptor was obtained from a man between 18 and 35 years old in good health. This CDR3 reads CSAGTEANTGELFF. CDR3 bases: TGCAGCGCCGGGACAGAAGCGAACACCGGGGAGCTGTTTTTT.